This TCR beta chain is from a study of shared clonotypes between healthy human individuals. Overall study: The donors, two women and a few men, were aged 18 to 49. Three CD4 naive, three CD4 memory, two CD8 naive and one CD8 memory plate were used per donor.

DNA at around 200 ng, roughly 27,000 T cell genomes, went into sorted-subset replicate PCRs. Here immunoSEQ multiplex PCR was the method, and the copy in TCRdb shows in-frame clones only, minus some. The profile covers roughly 850,000 clones, with approximately 96% appearing a single time and less than 0.25% taken by the ten largest. About this clone: Its cognate antigen is unknown.

V was cut by 4 bases and J by 5 bases, with 13 bases left in between. The CDR3 has 14 amino acids. Germline V gene lookup returns CDR1 LGHNA and CDR2 YSLEER. Naive CD8 isolation took CD45RO-negative cells positively selected for CCR7 and excluded terminally differentiated effector memory CD45RA+ cells. Findings and caveats of the study: Shared across a handful of donors were around 5% of the naive CD4 clonotypes.

This rearrangement joins TRBV4-3 to TRBJ2-3, with D perhaps TRBD1 (7 bases). The material sequenced was naive CD8+ T cells sorted from blood. This sequence was found in a man under 40 in good health. As DNA, the CDR3 is TGCGCCAGCAGCCCTCAGGGGGGATTAGATACGCAGTATTTT. This gives the protein CASSPQGGLDTQYF.